The clone carrying this TCR beta chain was seen a single time. Its antigen is still unknown. These data come from a study of blood T cells in healthy people across ages. The second PCR ran roughly 6 to 11 cycles with a sample-barcoded 5' primer and J-beta primers. TCRdb re-called the 5' RACE reads with MiXCR, one entry per CDR3 protein. The table lists roughly 2 million distinct CDR3 sequences, around 50% of them singletons. The CDR3 runs to 17 residues. CDR1 and CDR2 (germline): DFQATT, SNEGSKA (reference sequence). Overall study findings and caveats: Long-lived and aged donors differed, with more naive CD4+ cells and higher diversity in the long-lived.

The TCR comes from a woman between 40 and 50 years old in good health. V gene TRBV20-1 combines with J gene TRBJ2-1; 8 bases are shared with TRBD2. The tail of the sequence fits TRBJ2-7 better, so the J call may be wrong. The sample taken for sequencing was blood. This chain's CDR3 is CSARDRQRGTHYNEQYF. The CDR3 nucleotides are TGCAGTGCTAGAGATCGCCAGCGGGGGACCCACTACAATGAGCAGTACTTC.